The 17 T cell receptor beta chains below all came from one sample that was sequenced in a study of regulatory T cells in long-lasting Graves disease. This sample's time point: newly diagnosed GD, antithyroid drugs for less than 3 months. RNA isolated from PBMCs was used to make the TCR library. iRepertoire HTBI primers and Arm-PCR of CDR3 regions built TCR beta libraries. One entry per CDR3 protein results from TCRdb running MiXCR on the multiplex PCR reads. The sample holds hundreds of thousands of distinct CDR3 sequences, roughly 16% seen once. The sample also formed part of further work on T cells in Graves' hyperthyroidism and ophthalmopathy.

The sample here was peripheral blood mononuclear cells (PBMCs), taken at new diagnosis, from a patient treated with antithyroid drugs. The receptor set was obtained from a woman under 40 with Graves disease.

This chain uses TRBV20-1 with TRBJ1-6; 12 bases fit TRBD1. Germline CDR1 and CDR2: DFQATT and SNEGSKA (reference sequence). The V and J ends lost 6 bases and 12 bases, in that order; junction bases with no gene match: 21. The CDR3 consists of 18 residues. CDR3 nucleotide sequence: TGCAGTGCCACACCGGGACAGGGGGCGATTGAGGCGATGGAACCCCTCCACTTT. Its translation is CSATPGQGAIEAMEPLHF.

This clonotype appeared many times. This chain uses TRBV20-1 with TRBJ2-7; TRBD2 matches 8 bases. Germline loops: CDR1 DFQATT, CDR2 SNEGSKA (reference sequence). Unmatched junction bases numbered 10, after V lost 6 bases and J lost 3 bases. The CDR3 spans 14 residues. In nucleotides, the CDR3 is TGCAGTGCCACAATAGCGGGAACGCTCTACGAGCAGTACTTC. It encodes CSATIAGTLYEQYF.

This clonotype was picked up many times. This chain joins TRBV10-3 and TRBJ2-7; D gene uncertain. The CDR3 contains 12 residues. V dropped 7 bases and J dropped 3 bases, with 10 bases sitting between them. Looked up from germline, CDR1 is ENHRY and CDR2 is SYGVKD. The CDR3 nucleotides are TGTGCCATCATGGACCGCCGCTACGAGCAGTACTTC. This sequence encodes CAIMDRRYEQYF.

This clonotype occurred many times. The chain couples TRBV28 to TRBJ2-7, with 10 bases that match TRBD2. This CDR3 contains 15 residues. CDR1 is MDHEN and CDR2 is SYDVKM in the germline V gene. V gave up 10 bases and J gave up 4 bases; unmatched junction bases: 13. The CDR3 loop is CATVNPGLAKYEQYF. Written as DNA, the CDR3 is TGTGCCACCGTAAACCCGGGACTAGCGAAATACGAGCAGTACTTC.

This clonotype has ten or more counts. This sequence joins TRBV25-1 and TRBJ2-1, with D possibly TRBD1 on 5 matching bases. From germline, CDR1 is MGHDK and CDR2 SYGVNS. V lost 7 bases, J lost 8 bases, and 12 bases lay in between. The CDR3 sequence is 12 residues long. For the CDR3, the DNA is TGTGCCAGCAATAAGGGGTGGGATGAGCAGTTCTTC. Translated: CASNKGWDEQFF.

A remark on this clonotype: A much larger clone differs by one base, so this may be a read error. The chain recombines TRBV15 with TRBJ2-5, with TRBD1 matching 12 bases. The germline CDR1 and CDR2 sequences are LNHNV and YYDKDF (reference sequence). This CDR3 is built from 17 residues. This chain's CDR3 is CATSRKGQGAYRETQHF. The CDR3 DNA is TGTGCCACCAGCAGAAAGGGACAGGGGGCGTATCGAGAGACCCAGCACTTC.

This clonotype was observed a few times. The gene calls are TRBV19 and TRBJ1-5; tentative D call: TRBD1 (5 bases). CDR1 and CDR2 from the germline V gene are LNHDA and SQIVND (reference sequence). The CDR3 runs 13 residues. The CDR3 coding sequence is TGTGCTGGGGGGGAAGGGAGCAATCAGCCCCAGCATTTT. As protein: CAGGEGSNQPQHF.

A remark on this clonotype: This may be a read error, as it is one base from a much larger clone. V usage is TRBV28 and J usage is TRBJ2-5, with D perhaps matching TRBD2 (7 bases). The CDR3 covers 15 residues. Per germline, CDR1 MDHEN and CDR2 SYDVKM. Written as DNA, the CDR3 is TGTGGCAGCGGGGCACAGGGATGGTCGACGGAGACCCAGTACTTC. Its protein is CGSGAQGWSTETQYF.

This clonotype was picked up a small number of times. The rearrangement uses TRBV10-3 and TRBJ2-3; the D gene is possibly TRBD2 (5 bases). Germline V gives CDR1 ENHRY, CDR2 SYGVKD. The V and J ends lost 3 bases and 4 bases respectively, with 8 bases between them. There are 13 residues in the CDR3. CDR3 sequence: CAISELVADTQYF. CDR3 nucleotides: TGTGCCATCAGTGAACTAGTGGCAGATACGCAGTATTTT.

About this clonotype: Germline and junction disagree at one end, which may indicate a read error. The J gene is TRBJ1-5, the V gene TRBV18; tentatively, D is TRBD1 (6 bases). The CDR3 loop spans 13 amino acids. Germline CDR1 reads KGHSH; CDR2 reads LQKENI. The CDR3 nucleotides are TGTGCCGGCTCAGGGGCGCCAAGGCAGCCCCAGCATTTT. It specifies CAGSGAPRQPQHF.

This clonotype was recorded a few times. This chain connects TRBV20-1 to TRBJ2-1, with TRBD2 matching 8 bases. The trim removed 1 base at V and 6 bases at J, leaving 8 bases unmatched. Germline-derived CDR1 and CDR2 are DFQATT and SNEGSKA (reference sequence). This CDR3 comprises 15 residues. The CDR3, as DNA: TGCAGTGCTAGAGCGGCGGGGGGACCTGTCAATGAGCAGTTCTTC. Amino acids: CSARAAGGPVNEQFF.

This clonotype has a count of ten or more. The rearrangement joins TRBV28 to TRBJ2-3; a possible D gene is TRBD1 (6 bases). CDR1 is MDHEN and CDR2 is SYDVKM in the germline V gene. V was pared by 2 bases and J by 3 bases, with 15 bases between. The CDR3 loop spans 16 amino acids. DNA for the CDR3: TGTGCCAGCAGTTTAATCGCAGGGGAGAAGACAGATACGCAGTATTTT. It yields the protein CASSLIAGEKTDTQYF.

Many counts were recorded for this clonotype. The CDR3: CASSLSRGGAGSYGYTF. CDR3 nucleotides: TGTGCCAGCAGTTTATCTAGGGGCGGGGCAGGGTCCTATGGCTACACCTTC. The genes are TRBV27 and TRBJ1-2; TRBD1 might be the D (5 bases). V was cut by 0 bases and J by 4 bases, with 18 bases left in between. The germline V gene encodes CDR1 MNHEY and CDR2 SMNVEV (reference sequence). The CDR3 runs to 17 residues.

This clonotype has at least ten counts. J is TRBJ1-2 and V is TRBV3-1; possibly TRBD1 for D (6 bases). V was clipped by 0 bases and J by 6 bases, with 14 bases between them. Germline-derived CDR1 and CDR2 are LGHDT and YNNKEL (reference sequence). The CDR3 extends over 15 amino acids. CDR3 sequence reads: CASSQDPRTAHGYTF. The DNA for the CDR3 is TGTGCCAGCAGCCAAGATCCCCGGACAGCCCATGGCTACACCTTC.

As to this clonotype: Relative to the germline gene, one junction end is altered; a read error may explain this. V gene TRBV10-3 combines with J gene TRBJ2-7; D might be TRBD1 or TRBD2, each matching 5 bases. This CDR3 is built from 14 residues. Germline V gives CDR1 ENHRY, CDR2 SYGVKD. The CDR3 spells CAISEAASRGEQHF. For the CDR3, the DNA is TGTGCCATCAGTGAGGCGGCCTCGAGGGGCGAGCAGCACTTC.

Many counts were recorded for this clonotype. This chain connects TRBV24-1 to TRBJ2-1; the match to TRBD1 covers 9 bases. The CDR3 covers 16 residues. Per the germline V gene, CDR1 is KGHDR and CDR2 is SFDVKD. Trimming at V came to 5 bases and at J to 7 bases, leaving 11 bases not matched to a gene. The CDR3 spells CATSVGGTGRKNEQFF. CDR3 bases: TGTGCCACCAGTGTCGGCGGGACAGGGAGGAAGAATGAGCAGTTCTTC.

There are a few counts of this clonotype. V usage is TRBV20-1 and J usage is TRBJ2-7, with 8 bases fitting TRBD1. V lost 6 bases to trimming and J lost 4 bases; unmatched junction nucleotides: 11. CDR3 size: 14 residues. Germline-derived CDR1 and CDR2 are DFQATT and SNEGSKA (reference sequence). This CDR3 is CSAPNAGQGYEQYF. CDR3 bases: TGCAGTGCACCCAATGCCGGACAGGGATACGAGCAGTACTTC.